This T cell receptor beta chain was found in a study of blood T cell repertoires in COVID-19. Study in general: Specimens from acute and convalescent COVID-19 originated in the United States, Italy and Spain.

Profiling relied on immunoSEQ multiplex PCR, and the TCRdb table lists in-frame clones only, not all of them. The sample has around 220,000 clones; roughly 80% are singletons. CDR1 is MGHDK, CDR2 SYGVNS, per germline. Deletions cut 3 bases from V and 2 bases from J, with 13 bases between. This CDR3 contains 16 residues. Specimen: peripheral blood. The receptor's source is a woman in her thirties or forties with active or convalescent COVID-19. V gene TRBV25-1 combines with J gene TRBJ2-2; D possibly corresponds to TRBD1 (5 bases). CDR3 in amino acids: CASSDPTVGNTGELFF. The CDR3 coding sequence is TGTGCCAGCAGTGACCCGACAGTGGGAAACACCGGGGAGCTGTTTTTT.